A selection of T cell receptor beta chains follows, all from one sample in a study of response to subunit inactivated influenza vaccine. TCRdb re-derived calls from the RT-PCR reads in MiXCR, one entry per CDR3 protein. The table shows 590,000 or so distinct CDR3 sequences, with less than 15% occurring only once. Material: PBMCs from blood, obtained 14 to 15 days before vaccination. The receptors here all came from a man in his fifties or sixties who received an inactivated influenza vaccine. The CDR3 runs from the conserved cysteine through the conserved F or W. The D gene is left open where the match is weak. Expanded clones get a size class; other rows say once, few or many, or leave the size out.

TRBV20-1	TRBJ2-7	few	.	CSARDARGVAASYEQYF	TGCAGTGCTAGAGACGCCAGGGGTGTGGCGGCCTCCTACGAGCAGTACTTC
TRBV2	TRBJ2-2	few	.	CASKPGPTNTGELFF	TGTGCCAGCAAGCCGGGACCGACGAACACCGGGGAGCTGTTTTTT
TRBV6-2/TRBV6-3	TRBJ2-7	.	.	CASSLQSYEQYF	TGTGCCAGCAGTCTCCAATCCTACGAGCAGTACTTC
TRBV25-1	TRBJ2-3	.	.	CASSPGGRRVTDTQYF	TGTGCCAGCAGCCCGGGGGGCAGGCGGGTAACAGATACGCAGTATTTT
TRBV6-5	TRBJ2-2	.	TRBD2	CASSYPGTSGRAGAGELFF	TGTGCCAGCAGTTACCCCGGGACTAGCGGGAGAGCAGGGGCCGGGGAGCTGTTTTTT
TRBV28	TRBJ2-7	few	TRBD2	CASYAGADEQYF	TGTGCCAGCTATGCGGGAGCGGACGAGCAGTACTTC
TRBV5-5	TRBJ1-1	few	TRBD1	CASSSTRQGNTEAFF	TGTGCCAGCAGCTCCACCCGACAGGGGAACACTGAAGCTTTCTTT
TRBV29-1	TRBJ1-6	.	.	CSVPEQYNSPLHF	TGCAGCGTTCCTGAACAGTATAATTCACCCCTCCACTTT
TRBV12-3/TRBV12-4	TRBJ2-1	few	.	CASSLSLGPYNEQFF	TGTGCCAGCTCCCTTTCTCTGGGGCCCTACAATGAGCAGTTCTTC
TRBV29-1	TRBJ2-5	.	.	CSVAGQGVTSGSRQETQYF	TGCAGCGTGGCCGGACAGGGGGTAACTAGCGGGAGTCGGCAAGAGACCCAGTACTTC
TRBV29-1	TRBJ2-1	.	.	CSVEVRDQPYNEQFF	TGCAGCGTTGAAGTGCGGGACCAGCCCTACAATGAGCAGTTCTTC
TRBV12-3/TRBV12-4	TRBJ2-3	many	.	CASSFSGGTQYF	TGTGCCAGCAGTTTCTCTGGTGGTACGCAGTATTTT
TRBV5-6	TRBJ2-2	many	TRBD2	CASSLGGRVTGELFF	TGTGCCAGCAGCTTGGGCGGGAGAGTAACCGGGGAGCTGTTTTTT
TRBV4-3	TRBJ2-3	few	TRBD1	CASSHGTGISPDTQYF	TGCGCCAGCAGCCACGGGACAGGGATAAGCCCAGATACGCAGTATTTT
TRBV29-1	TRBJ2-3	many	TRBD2	CSVEEQGLADPDTQYF	TGCAGCGTTGAAGAGCAGGGACTAGCGGACCCAGATACGCAGTATTTT
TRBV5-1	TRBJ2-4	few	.	CASSLAYPNIQYF	TGCGCCAGCAGCTTGGCCTACCCAAACATTCAGTACTTC
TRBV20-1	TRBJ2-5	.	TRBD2	CSARQAGPGETQYF	TGCAGTGCTAGGCAAGCGGGGCCGGGGGAGACCCAGTACTTC
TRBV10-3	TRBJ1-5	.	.	CAISEVDQPQHF	TGTGCCATCAGTGAGGTCGATCAGCCCCAGCATTTT
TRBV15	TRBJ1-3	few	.	CATSRTTDTIYF	TGTGCCACCAGCAGAACTACGGACACCATATATTTT
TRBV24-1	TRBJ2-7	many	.	CATSDFYEQYF	TGTGCCACCAGTGATTTTTACGAGCAGTACTTC
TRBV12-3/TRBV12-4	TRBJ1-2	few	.	CASSLRQQSFANYGYTF	TGTGCCAGCAGTTTAAGACAGCAAAGCTTTGCTAACTATGGCTACACCTTC
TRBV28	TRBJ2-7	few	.	CASRAGGASSYEQYF	TGTGCCAGCAGGGCTGGGGGCGCTTCTTCCTACGAGCAGTACTTC
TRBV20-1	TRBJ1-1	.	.	CSATRSSTEAFF	TGCAGTGCCACAAGATCCAGCACTGAAGCTTTCTTT
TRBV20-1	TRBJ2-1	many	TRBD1	CSARGRRQGRSYNEQFF	TGCAGTGCTAGGGGGAGAAGACAGGGTCGATCCTACAATGAGCAGTTCTTC
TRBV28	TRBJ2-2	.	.	CASSPGLGTDTGELFF	TGTGCCAGCAGCCCCGGACTCGGCACGGACACCGGGGAGCTGTTTTTT
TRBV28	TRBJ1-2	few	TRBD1	CASRGQGATNYGYTF	TGTGCCAGCAGGGGACAGGGGGCAACAAACTATGGCTACACCTTC
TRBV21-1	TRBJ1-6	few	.	CASSKEGVRSYNSPLHF	TGTGCCAGCAGCAAAGAAGGGGTGCGTTCCTATAATTCACCCCTCCACTTT
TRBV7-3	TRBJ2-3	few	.	CASSLKGSRTDTQYF	TGTGCCAGCAGCTTAAAGGGATCGAGGACAGATACGCAGTATTTT
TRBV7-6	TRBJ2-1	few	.	CASSLRTGQINEQFF	TGTGCCAGCAGCTTACGAACTGGACAGATCAATGAGCAGTTCTTC
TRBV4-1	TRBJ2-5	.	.	CASSQGSGQETQYF	TGCGCCAGCAGCCAAGGTTCGGGCCAAGAGACCCAGTACTTC
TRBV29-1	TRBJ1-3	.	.	CSVAWGASGNTIYF	TGCAGCGTTGCCTGGGGGGCATCTGGAAACACCATATATTTT
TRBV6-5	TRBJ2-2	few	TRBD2	CASSNRRLAGVQGELFF	TGTGCCAGCAGTAACCGACGACTAGCGGGGGTTCAGGGGGAGCTGTTTTTT
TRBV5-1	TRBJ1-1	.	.	CASSSQGMVNTEAFF	TGCGCCAGCAGCTCCCAGGGTATGGTGAACACTGAAGCTTTCTTT
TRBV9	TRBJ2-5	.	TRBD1	CASSVAQGGETQYF	TGTGCCAGCAGCGTAGCACAGGGGGGAGAGACCCAGTACTTC
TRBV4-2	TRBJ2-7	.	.	CASSQQGNSGSEQYF	TGTGCCAGCAGCCAACAGGGAAATTCGGGAAGCGAGCAGTACTTC
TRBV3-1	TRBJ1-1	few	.	CASSQDYQTTRPAGAFF	TGTGCCAGCAGCCAAGATTACCAGACGACAAGGCCTGCGGGAGCTTTCTTT
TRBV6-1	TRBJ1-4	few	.	CASRERDPGGNEKLFF	TGTGCCAGCAGGGAACGGGACCCCGGGGGCAATGAAAAACTGTTTTTT
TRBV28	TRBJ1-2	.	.	CASSFSSGLDGYTF	TGTGCCAGCAGTTTCAGTTCCGGGTTGGATGGCTACACCTTC
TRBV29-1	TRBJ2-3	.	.	CSVADFGGRDTQYF	TGCAGCGTCGCGGACTTCGGGGGTAGGGATACGCAGTATTTT
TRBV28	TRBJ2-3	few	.	CASSLQFRVADTQYF	TGTGCCAGCAGTTTACAGTTTCGAGTGGCAGATACGCAGTATTTT
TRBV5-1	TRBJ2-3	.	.	CASSLSGAPTDTQYF	TGCGCCAGCAGCTTGTCGGGGGCTCCCACAGATACGCAGTATTTT
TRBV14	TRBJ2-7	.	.	CASSQGGQGTYEQYF	TGTGCCAGCAGCCAAGGGGGGCAAGGGACCTACGAGCAGTACTTC
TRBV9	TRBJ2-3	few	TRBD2	CASSGLAGGVTDTQYF	TGTGCCAGCAGCGGACTAGCGGGGGGGGTCACAGATACGCAGTATTTT
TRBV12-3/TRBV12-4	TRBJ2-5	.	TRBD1	CASEPTGVKTQYF	TGTGCCAGCGAACCTACAGGGGTGAAGACCCAGTACTTC
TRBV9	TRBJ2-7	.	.	CASSVEANSYEQYF	TGTGCCAGCAGCGTGGAGGCGAACTCCTACGAGCAGTACTTC
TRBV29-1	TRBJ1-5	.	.	CSVRGTDQPQHF	TGCAGCGTCCGGGGGACGGACCAGCCCCAGCATTTT
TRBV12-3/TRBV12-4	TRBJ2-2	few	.	CASRRFTRELFF	TGTGCCAGCCGCCGATTCACCCGGGAGCTGTTTTTT
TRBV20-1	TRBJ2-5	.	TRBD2	CSARGLAGQETQYF	TGCAGTGCTAGAGGACTAGCGGGGCAAGAGACCCAGTACTTC
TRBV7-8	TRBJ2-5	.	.	CASSLAGIKKETQYF	TGTGCCAGCAGCTTAGCAGGGATCAAAAAGGAGACCCAGTACTTC
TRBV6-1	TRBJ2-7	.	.	CASRWTADGYEQYF	TGTGCCAGCCGCTGGACGGCCGATGGGTACGAGCAGTACTTC
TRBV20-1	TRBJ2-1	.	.	CSARGLDSHYNEQFF	TGCAGTGCTAGAGGTTTGGACAGCCACTACAATGAGCAGTTCTTC